The rows below give T cell receptor beta chains drawn from one sample of a study of identical twins. TCRdb called the 5' RACE reads again in MiXCR, with one record for every CDR3 protein. Found here are 250,000 to 350,000 distinct CDR3 sequences, around 9.7% of them singletons; the top ten hold under 7.5%. The same specimen was also included in a second study, on yellow fever vaccine responses in identical twins.

Sequenced input: CD8+ T cells sorted from blood. The receptors come from a woman aged 18-29 years in good health. The CDR3 runs from the conserved cysteine through the conserved F or W. Fields, in order: V gene, CDR3 length, D gene, clone size, J gene, CDR3 protein, CDR3 DNA. The D gene is left open where the match is weak. Size tells how often a clone was seen (once, few, many) or the class of an expanded clone, and some rows leave it out.

V: TRBV10-3
length: 17
D: TRBD2
size: .
J: TRBJ2-2
CDR3: CAISERLAGGLTGELFF
DNA: TGTGCCATCAGTGAACGCCTAGCGGGAGGACTCACCGGGGAGCTGTTTTTT

V: TRBV13
length: 15
D: TRBD1
size: few
J: TRBJ1-1
CDR3: CASSLRGQGLAEAFF
DNA: TGTGCCAGCAGCCTACGGGGACAGGGATTGGCTGAAGCTTTCTTT

V: TRBV3-1
length: 15
D: .
size: .
J: TRBJ2-5
CDR3: CASSARRLRQETQYF
DNA: TGTGCCAGCAGCGCAAGAAGGCTCAGACAAGAGACCCAGTACTTC

V: TRBV13
length: 16
D: .
size: many
J: TRBJ2-5
CDR3: CASSLEGRGRTETQYF
DNA: TGTGCCAGCAGCTTAGAAGGGCGGGGGCGGACAGAGACCCAGTACTTC

V: TRBV4-1
length: 17
D: .
size: many
J: TRBJ1-6
CDR3: CASSPERGSSYNSPLHF
DNA: TGCGCCAGCAGCCCTGAGCGCGGGAGCTCCTATAATTCACCCCTCCACTTT

V: TRBV7-2
length: 14
D: TRBD1
size: many
J: TRBJ2-1
CDR3: CASSLNRGHNEQFF
DNA: TGTGCCAGCAGCTTAAACAGGGGCCACAATGAGCAGTTCTTC

V: TRBV5-1
length: 13
D: TRBD2
size: .
J: TRBJ2-7
CDR3: CASRLAGGVEQYF
DNA: TGCGCCAGCCGACTAGCGGGAGGTGTGGAGCAGTACTTC

V: TRBV20-1
length: 15
D: .
size: .
J: TRBJ2-7
CDR3: CSASSVGTLSYEQYF
DNA: TGCAGTGCTAGTTCGGTGGGAACCCTCTCCTACGAGCAGTACTTC

V: TRBV4-3
length: 13
D: .
size: few
J: TRBJ2-5
CDR3: CASSQDLEETQYF
DNA: TGCGCCAGCAGCCAAGATCTGGAAGAGACCCAGTACTTC

V: TRBV27
length: 15
D: TRBD1
size: many
J: TRBJ1-2
CDR3: CASSPQGYRGPGYTF
DNA: TGTGCCAGCAGTCCTCAGGGGTACAGGGGGCCGGGCTACACCTTC

V: TRBV2
length: 13
D: .
size: few
J: TRBJ2-1
CDR3: CASTSDSYNEQFF
DNA: TGTGCCAGCACTAGCGACTCCTACAATGAGCAGTTCTTC

V: TRBV7-9
length: 15
D: .
size: few
J: TRBJ2-1
CDR3: CASSPAPRSYNEQFF
DNA: TGTGCCAGCAGCCCAGCGCCTAGGTCCTACAATGAGCAGTTCTTC

V: TRBV5-1
length: 16
D: TRBD1
size: many
J: TRBJ2-1
CDR3: CASSPGTGLGTVEQFF
DNA: TGCGCCAGCAGTCCCGGGACAGGGCTCGGGACGGTTGAGCAGTTCTTC

V: TRBV5-6
length: 12
D: .
size: few
J: TRBJ1-1
CDR3: CASSFSGTEAFF
DNA: TGTGCCAGCAGCTTCTCTGGGACTGAAGCTTTCTTT

V: TRBV27
length: 14
D: .
size: .
J: TRBJ1-4
CDR3: CASSFFGGGEKLFF
DNA: TGTGCCAGCAGTTTCTTCGGGGGCGGCGAAAAACTGTTTTTT

V: TRBV2
length: 11
D: .
size: .
J: TRBJ2-1
CDR3: CARRIGDEQFF
DNA: TGTGCCAGAAGAATTGGGGATGAGCAGTTCTTC

V: TRBV4-3
length: 14
D: .
size: few
J: TRBJ2-7
CDR3: CASSPTRGSYEQYF
DNA: TGCGCCAGCAGCCCCACTCGGGGATCCTACGAGCAGTACTTC

V: TRBV28
length: 14
D: .
size: many
J: TRBJ2-7
CDR3: CASSFRDNSYEQYF
DNA: TGTGCCAGCAGTTTCCGGGACAACTCCTACGAGCAGTACTTC

V: TRBV27
length: 15
D: .
size: many
J: TRBJ1-1
CDR3: CASSFSEDLNTEAFF
DNA: TGTGCCAGCAGTTTCTCCGAGGACCTGAACACTGAAGCTTTCTTT

V: TRBV10-3
length: 15
D: TRBD1
size: few
J: TRBJ1-1
CDR3: CAISDRDRGTTEAFF
DNA: TGTGCCATCAGTGACCGAGACAGGGGTACCACTGAAGCTTTCTTT

V: TRBV29-1
length: 14
D: .
size: many
J: TRBJ2-7
CDR3: CSVVDGESSYEQYF
DNA: TGCAGCGTCGTGGACGGAGAAAGCTCCTACGAGCAGTACTTC

V: TRBV6-5
length: 12
D: .
size: .
J: TRBJ2-7
CDR3: CASGLFAYEQYF
DNA: TGTGCCAGCGGACTCTTCGCCTACGAGCAGTACTTC

V: TRBV6-4
length: 16
D: .
size: few
J: TRBJ2-3
CDR3: CASSDSSSASTDTQYF
DNA: TGTGCCAGCAGTGACTCGAGTAGTGCTAGCACAGATACGCAGTATTTT

V: TRBV6-1
length: 16
D: .
size: few
J: TRBJ1-5
CDR3: CASSQRARGGNQPQHF
DNA: TGTGCCAGCAGCCAAAGGGCTCGGGGTGGCAATCAGCCCCAGCATTTT

V: TRBV3-1
length: 16
D: .
size: .
J: TRBJ2-1
CDR3: CASSQDFYWVRDEQFF
DNA: TGTGCCAGCAGCCAAGATTTTTACTGGGTTCGGGATGAGCAGTTCTTC

V: TRBV7-2
length: 13
D: .
size: few
J: TRBJ2-5
CDR3: CASSLPVQETQYF
DNA: TGTGCCAGCAGCTTACCCGTACAAGAGACCCAGTACTTC

V: TRBV20-1
length: 14
D: .
size: .
J: TRBJ2-5
CDR3: CSARGSQRRETQYF
DNA: TGCAGTGCTAGAGGATCCCAACGGCGAGAGACCCAGTACTTC

V: TRBV7-8
length: 11
D: .
size: .
J: TRBJ2-7
CDR3: CASSPSSEQYF
DNA: TGTGCCAGCAGCCCTAGCTCCGAGCAGTACTTC

V: TRBV7-9
length: 14
D: .
size: .
J: TRBJ2-7
CDR3: CASSLARSPEEQYF
DNA: TGTGCCAGCAGCTTAGCTAGGAGTCCCGAAGAGCAGTACTTC

V: TRBV4-3
length: 14
D: TRBD2
size: .
J: TRBJ2-1
CDR3: CASSQDGVGGRQFF
DNA: TGCGCCAGCAGCCAAGACGGAGTGGGGGGGAGGCAGTTCTTC

V: TRBV20-1
length: 19
D: TRBD2
size: .
J: TRBJ2-7
CDR3: CSASSPGTSGSFVFYEQYF
DNA: TGCAGTGCTAGTTCCCCCGGGACTAGCGGGAGTTTTGTTTTCTACGAGCAGTACTTC

V: TRBV5-1
length: 14
D: .
size: few
J: TRBJ1-1
CDR3: CASSLALENTEAFF
DNA: TGCGCCAGCAGCTTGGCCCTAGAGAACACTGAAGCTTTCTTT